These 26 T cell receptor beta chains were sequenced from one sample in a study of cytomegalovirus exposure and HLA in healthy donors. PCR involved 60 Vbeta and 13 Jbeta primers. Clones were read by immunoSEQ multiplex PCR, and TCRdb kept only the in-frame ones, dropping some. The top ten clones hold roughly 4.5% of a sample with roughly 150,000 clones, around 83% of them seen once. Sequencing used PBMCs. Source of these receptors: a man aged 50 to 59 in good health and CMV-seropositive.

CDR3 sequence reads: CASRGDTQSSYNSPLHF. The CDR3 DNA reads as TGTGCCAGCAGAGGGGACACCCAAAGCTCCTATAATTCACCCCTCCACTTT. The rearrangement joins TRBV28 to TRBJ1-6, with D perhaps TRBD1 (6 bases). The CDR3 loop spans 17 amino acids. The V end was cut by 6 bases, the J end by 0 bases, with 15 bases between. Germline lookup yields CDR1 MDHEN and CDR2 SYDVKM.

A single count supports this clone. V usage is TRBV4-1 and J usage is TRBJ2-1; no reliable D call. The length of the CDR3 is 15 residues. Germline CDR1 and CDR2: MGHRA and YSYEKL. V shed 0 bases and J shed 5 bases, with 11 bases lying between them. The CDR3, as DNA: TGCGCCAGCAGCCAAGATCGAGGAAGCCACAATGAGCAGTTCTTC. This encodes CASSQDRGSHNEQFF.

The chain combines TRBV7-3 with TRBJ1-1, with TRBD1 matching over 7 bases. There are 14 residues in the CDR3. With 4 bases clipped from V and 5 bases from J, the junction kept 7 bases outside the gene matches. Germline V CDR1 and CDR2: SGHTA, FQGTGA. The CDR3 loop is CASSSKGGRTEAFF. CDR3 in DNA: TGTGCCAGCAGCTCAAAAGGGGGCCGGACTGAAGCTTTCTTT.

This rearrangement joins TRBV30 to TRBJ2-5, with 9 bases that match TRBD1. The J call could be wrong; TRBJ2-7 is a better fit for the DNA end. The CDR3 runs to 13 residues. The germline CDR1 and CDR2 sequences are GTSNPN and SVGIG (reference sequence). The CDR3 spells CAWSTGGAYEQYF. The CDR3 nucleotides read TGTGCCTGGAGTACAGGGGGCGCCTACGAGCAGTACTTC.

The CDR3 coding sequence is TGCGCCAGCAGCTTGGAACCAGGGGGCCAAGGGGAGCAGTACTTC. Encoded protein: CASSLEPGGQGEQYF. The rearrangement links TRBV5-1 to TRBJ2-7; TRBD1 aligns across 8 bases. The CDR3 totals 15 residues. Germline V gene data show CDR1 as SGHRS and CDR2 as YFSETQ. V was pared by 0 bases and J by 7 bases, with 9 bases of the junction left unmatched.

This chain connects TRBV6-1 to TRBJ2-3; 15 bases match TRBD2. CDR1 and CDR2 (germline): MNHNS, SASEGT. With V trimmed by 8 bases and J by 8 bases, 5 bases remained unmatched. The CDR3 runs 14 residues. CDR3 DNA sequence: TGTGCCAGCGGACTAGCGGGGGGGCAGGGTACGCAGTATTTT. Translating it yields CASGLAGGQGTQYF.

The chain joins TRBV15 to TRBJ2-3; no reliable D call. Germline assignment: CDR1 LNHNV and CDR2 YYDKDF (reference sequence). V gave up 1 base and J gave up 3 bases, with 17 bases separating them. The CDR3 consists of 17 residues. CDR3 coding DNA: TGTGCCACCAGCAGAGGGGCCCTCCAACGTAAAACAGATACGCAGTATTTT. Encoded protein: CATSRGALQRKTDTQYF.

This clone was observed once. This chain links TRBV28 with TRBJ1-4; 9 nucleotides line up with TRBD1. The CDR3 consists of 13 residues. Germline V gives CDR1 MDHEN, CDR2 SYDVKM. V shed 4 bases and J 10 bases; nucleotides not matched to a gene: 4. Here the CDR3 reads CASSYGQGRKLFF. DNA for the CDR3: TGTGCCAGCAGTTACGGACAGGGGAGAAAACTGTTTTTT.

The V gene is TRBV28, the J gene TRBJ2-5, with 8 bases aligning to TRBD1. Looked up from germline, CDR1 is MDHEN and CDR2 is SYDVKM. CDR3 length equals 14 residues. V shed 7 bases and J 4 bases; nucleotides not matched to a gene: 8. The CDR3 protein is CASKARGLPETQYF. The CDR3 region has the DNA TGTGCCAGCAAGGCCAGGGGGCTCCCAGAGACCCAGTACTTC.

The chain recombines TRBV9 with TRBJ2-3; D may be TRBD2 (5 bases). V lost 1 base and J 3 bases, leaving 12 bases between the germline ends. From germline, CDR1 is SGDLS and CDR2 YYNGEE. The CDR3 runs 15 residues. As DNA, the CDR3 is TGTGCCAGCAGCGTATCCCCACTAGATACAGATACGCAGTATTTT. This encodes CASSVSPLDTDTQYF.

The rearrangement links TRBV2 to TRBJ1-5; D is possibly TRBD1 (6 bases). Germline V gives CDR1 SNHLY, CDR2 FYNNEI. V gave up 3 bases and J gave up 2 bases, with 11 bases separating them. The CDR3 length is 15 residues. CDR3 DNA: TGTGCCAGCAGTGAGGGCGGGGGCCGCAATCAGCCCCAGCATTTT. It translates to CASSEGGGRNQPQHF.

The J gene is TRBJ2-1, the V gene TRBV2; 11 bases agree with TRBD1. V trimming: 6 bases; J trimming: 9 bases; junction bases outside the gene matches: 13. Looked up from germline, CDR1 is SNHLY and CDR2 is FYNNEI. The CDR3 covers 16 residues. The CDR3 sequence is CASSKGVGQGAGEQFF. The CDR3 bases are TGTGCCAGCAGCAAAGGGGTAGGACAGGGGGCTGGTGAGCAGTTCTTC.

This clone was counted only a few times. The chain employs TRBV7-9 and TRBJ1-1; 8 bases map to TRBD1. The CDR3 covers 14 residues. Trimming at V came to 5 bases and at J to 1 base, leaving 3 bases not matched to a gene. In germline, CDR1 is SEHNR, CDR2 FQNEAQ (reference sequence). The CDR3: CASSQGTGNTEAFF. CDR3 bases: TGTGCCAGCAGCCAAGGGACAGGGAACACTGAAGCTTTCTTT.

The CDR3 region has the DNA TGTGCCAGCAGCCAAGATTGGGAGGGTTTTCAGCCCCAGCATTTT. Translation gives CASSQDWEGFQPQHF. The chain recombines TRBV4-2 with TRBJ1-5; D not resolved. Per the germline V gene, CDR1 is LGHNA and CDR2 is YNFKEQ. This CDR3 spans 15 amino acids. The V gene lost 0 bases and the J gene lost 6 bases, with 12 bases spanning the gap.

V and J are TRBV11-2 and TRBJ2-5; D might be TRBD2 (5 bases). Trimming took 2 bases from V and 5 from J, leaving 12 bases between them. Looked up from germline, CDR1 is SGHAT and CDR2 is FQNNGV. The CDR3 contains 14 residues. The CDR3 nucleotides are TGTGCCAGCAGCTTAACTCGGGGTAGGGAGACCCAGTACTTC. Its protein product is CASSLTRGRETQYF. Combining the CDR3 with reference TRBV11-2 and TRBJ2-5 gives the whole variable domain EAGVAQSPRYKIIEKRQSVAFWCNPISGHATLYWYQQILGQGPKLLIQFQNNGVVDDSQLPKDRFSAERLKGVDSTLKIQPAKLEDSAVYLCASSLTRGRETQYFGPGTRLLVL.

In nucleotides, the CDR3 is TGTGCCAGTACCTCGGGACTAGCCGACGGGGAGCTGTTTTTT. Translated, it gives CASTSGLADGELFF. The chain combines TRBV19 with TRBJ2-2, with TRBD2 matching over 9 bases. The V gene end was trimmed by 7 bases and the J gene end by 7 bases; junction bases not matched to a gene: 7. Germline lookup yields CDR1 LNHDA and CDR2 SQIVND (reference sequence). The CDR3 has 14 residues.

The chain has TRBV18 and TRBJ2-5; 12 nucleotides align to TRBD1. The CDR3 contains 15 residues. Germline lookup yields CDR1 KGHSH and CDR2 LQKENI. V was pared by 6 bases and J by 1 base, with 3 bases of the junction left unmatched. CDR3 coding DNA: TGTGCCAGCTCGGGACAGGGGGCTTTCCAAGAGACCCAGTACTTC. This codes for CASSGQGAFQETQYF.

The chain has TRBV6-1 and TRBJ2-5; 8 bases are shared with TRBD1. CDR1 and CDR2 from the germline V gene are MNHNS and SASEGT. Trimming took 2 bases from V and 5 from J; bases not matched to a gene: 7. This CDR3 region has 15 residues. Here the CDR3 DNA reads TGTGCCAGCAGTGAACAGGGACAGGTGAGGGAGACCCAGTACTTC. Its translation: CASSEQGQVRETQYF.

Here the CDR3 reads CASSLGGGAASYNEQFF. The DNA of the CDR3 is TGTGCCAGCAGCTTAGGCGGGGGGGCCGCATCCTACAATGAGCAGTTCTTC. The chain recombines TRBV7-2 with TRBJ2-1, with 9 bases fitting TRBD2. V dropped 1 base and J dropped 1; count of bases not matched to a gene: 5. Germline assignment: CDR1 SGHTA and CDR2 FQGNSA. This CDR3 region has 17 residues.

In nucleotides, the CDR3 is TGTGCCAGCAGCTTAGGAGGACAGGGATTCACTGAAGCTTTCTTT. Protein product: CASSLGGQGFTEAFF. The V call is TRBV7-9, the J call TRBJ1-1; TRBD1 matches 8 bases. There are 15 residues in the CDR3. Germline CDR1 and CDR2: SEHNR and FQNEAQ (reference sequence). V shed 1 base, J shed 4 bases, and the junction held 5 bases outside the gene matches.

This chain uses TRBV7-8 with TRBJ1-1; D is undetermined. In germline, CDR1 is SGHVS, CDR2 FQNEAQ. This CDR3 comprises 13 residues. Trimming removed 1 base at V and 1 base at J, with 4 bases between. CDR3 loop: CASSLDRNTEAFF. The CDR3 nucleotides are TGTGCCAGCAGCTTAGACAGGAACACTGAAGCTTTCTTT.

V and J are TRBV27 and TRBJ2-1, with 7 bases lining up with TRBD2. The germline V gene has CDR1 MNHEY and CDR2 SMNVEV (reference sequence). Trimming at V came to 7 bases and at J to 0 bases, leaving 6 bases not matched to a gene. This CDR3 is built from 15 residues. This chain's CDR3 is CASTPRTSSYNEQFF. The CDR3 nucleotides are TGTGCCAGCACTCCTAGGACTAGCTCCTACAATGAGCAGTTCTTC.

The chain combines TRBV6-4 with TRBJ1-6; 9 bases agree with TRBD1. The CDR3 spans 17 residues. The V gene end was trimmed by 6 bases and the J gene end by 6 bases; junction bases not matched to a gene: 12. The germline gives CDR1 MRHNA, CDR2 SNTAGT. The CDR3 is CASRAGTGLRSNSPLHF. The CDR3 DNA sequence: TGTGCCAGCAGAGCCGGGACAGGGTTGAGGTCTAATTCACCCCTCCACTTT.

Only a few counts were recorded for this clone. The J gene is TRBJ2-3, the V gene TRBV5-6, with D unclear. The V gene lost 4 bases and the J gene lost 5 bases, with 11 bases spanning the gap. Germline CDR1 and CDR2: SGHDT and YYEEEE. The CDR3 has 13 residues. CDR3 nucleotides: TGTGCCAGCAGCGCCGCTAGTAAAGATACGCAGTATTTT. Its protein is CASSAASKDTQYF. Complete variable domain (other parts from reference TRBV5-6 and TRBJ2-3): DAGVTQSPTHLIKTRGQQVTLRCSPKSGHDTVSWYQQALGQGPQFIFQYYEEEERQRGNFPDRFSGHQFPNYSSELNVNALLLGDSALYLCASSAASKDTQYFGPGTRLTVL.

In its sample, this clone was seen a few times. The J gene is TRBJ1-3, the V gene TRBV7-9; 8 nucleotides match TRBD1. V was pared by 5 bases and J by 8 bases, with 8 bases of the junction left unmatched. CDR1 SEHNR and CDR2 FQNEAQ come from the germline V gene (reference sequence). The length of the CDR3 is 14 residues. For the CDR3, the DNA is TGTGCCAGCAGCCCTACAGGGGGACGGGACACCATATATTTT. Translating it yields CASSPTGGRDTIYF.

This clone has just a few counts. The CDR3 reads CASSKPGQGSYNEQFF. In DNA, the CDR3 is TGTGCCAGCAGTAAACCGGGACAGGGGTCCTACAATGAGCAGTTCTTC. This chain connects TRBV2 to TRBJ2-1, with TRBD1 matching over 10 bases. Germline CDR1 reads SNHLY; CDR2 reads FYNNEI. The CDR3 sequence is 16 residues long. The trim removed 5 bases at V and 1 base at J, leaving 5 bases unmatched.